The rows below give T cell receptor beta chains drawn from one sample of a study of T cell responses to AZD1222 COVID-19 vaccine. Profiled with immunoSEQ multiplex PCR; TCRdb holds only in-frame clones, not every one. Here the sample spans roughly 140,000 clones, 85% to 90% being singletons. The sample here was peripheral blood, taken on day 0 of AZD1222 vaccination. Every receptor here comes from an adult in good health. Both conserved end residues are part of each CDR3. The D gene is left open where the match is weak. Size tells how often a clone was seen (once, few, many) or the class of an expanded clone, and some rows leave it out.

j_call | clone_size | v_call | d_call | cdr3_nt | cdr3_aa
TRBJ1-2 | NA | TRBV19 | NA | TGTGCCAGTAGCCTGCTCCCAAGGGACAACAACTATGGCTACACCTTC | CASSLLPRDNNYGYTF
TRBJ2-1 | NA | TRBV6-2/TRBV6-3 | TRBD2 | TGTGCCAGCAGTTTGGGGGGACTAGCGGGATTTAGTGAGCAGTTCTTC | CASSLGGLAGFSEQFF
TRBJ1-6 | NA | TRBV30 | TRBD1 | TGTGCCTGGAGCCTTACGACAGGGAATTCACCCCTCCACTTT | CAWSLTTGNSPLHF
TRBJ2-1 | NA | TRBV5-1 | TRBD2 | TGCGCCAGCAGCTTGGGTCTAGCGGAGGACATAAAGATCTTC | CASSLGLAEDIKIF
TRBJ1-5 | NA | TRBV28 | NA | TGTGCCAGCAGTTTACAGTGGCCCCAGCATTTT | CASSLQWPQHF
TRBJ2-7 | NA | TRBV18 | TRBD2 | TGTGCCAGCTCACCACCCTCAGCTGGGACTAGCGGGTACGAGCAGTACTTC | CASSPPSAGTSGYEQYF
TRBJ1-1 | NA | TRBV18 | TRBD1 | TGTGCCAGCTCACCAGCACAGGGGGAGACTGAAGCTTTCTTT | CASSPAQGETEAFF
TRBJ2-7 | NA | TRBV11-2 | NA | TGTGCCAGCAGCCCTGGACAACCCTACGAGCAGTACTTC | CASSPGQPYEQYF
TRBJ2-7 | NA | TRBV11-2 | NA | TGTGCCAGCAGCCACGTTAGGGGGGGCTCTAGTTCCGGGCTCAACGAGCAGTACTTC | CASSHVRGGSSSGLNEQYF
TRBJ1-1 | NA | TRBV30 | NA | TGTGCCTGGAGTGTTATGGGGACTGAAGCTTTCTTT | CAWSVMGTEAFF
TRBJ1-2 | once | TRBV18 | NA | TGTGCCAGCTCACCACCGAACAGGGAAGGATATGGCTACACCTTC | CASSPPNREGYGYTF
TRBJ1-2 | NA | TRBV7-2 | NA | TGTGCCAGCAGCCCTACGTGGGATGGCTACACCTTC | CASSPTWDGYTF
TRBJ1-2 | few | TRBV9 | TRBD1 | TGTGCCAGCACCGTTGGACAGGGCTATGGCTACACCTTC | CASTVGQGYGYTF
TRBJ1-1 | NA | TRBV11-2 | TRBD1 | TGTGCCAGCAGCTTCAATAGGGGACAGGGATTGAACACTGAAGCTTTCTTT | CASSFNRGQGLNTEAFF
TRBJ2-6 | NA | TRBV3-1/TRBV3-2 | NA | TGTGCCAGCAGCCTGGTGTCGATATTGGGACCGACCTCTGGGGCCAACGTCCTGACTTTC | CASSLVSILGPTSGANVLTF
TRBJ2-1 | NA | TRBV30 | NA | TGTGCCTGGAGTGTACGGGTCTCGACATTACAAAATGAGCAGTTCTTC | CAWSVRVSTLQNEQFF
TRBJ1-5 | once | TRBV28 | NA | TGTGCCAGCAGTACAACGACAGGAGTTAATAGCAATCAGCCCCAGCATTTT | CASSTTTGVNSNQPQHF